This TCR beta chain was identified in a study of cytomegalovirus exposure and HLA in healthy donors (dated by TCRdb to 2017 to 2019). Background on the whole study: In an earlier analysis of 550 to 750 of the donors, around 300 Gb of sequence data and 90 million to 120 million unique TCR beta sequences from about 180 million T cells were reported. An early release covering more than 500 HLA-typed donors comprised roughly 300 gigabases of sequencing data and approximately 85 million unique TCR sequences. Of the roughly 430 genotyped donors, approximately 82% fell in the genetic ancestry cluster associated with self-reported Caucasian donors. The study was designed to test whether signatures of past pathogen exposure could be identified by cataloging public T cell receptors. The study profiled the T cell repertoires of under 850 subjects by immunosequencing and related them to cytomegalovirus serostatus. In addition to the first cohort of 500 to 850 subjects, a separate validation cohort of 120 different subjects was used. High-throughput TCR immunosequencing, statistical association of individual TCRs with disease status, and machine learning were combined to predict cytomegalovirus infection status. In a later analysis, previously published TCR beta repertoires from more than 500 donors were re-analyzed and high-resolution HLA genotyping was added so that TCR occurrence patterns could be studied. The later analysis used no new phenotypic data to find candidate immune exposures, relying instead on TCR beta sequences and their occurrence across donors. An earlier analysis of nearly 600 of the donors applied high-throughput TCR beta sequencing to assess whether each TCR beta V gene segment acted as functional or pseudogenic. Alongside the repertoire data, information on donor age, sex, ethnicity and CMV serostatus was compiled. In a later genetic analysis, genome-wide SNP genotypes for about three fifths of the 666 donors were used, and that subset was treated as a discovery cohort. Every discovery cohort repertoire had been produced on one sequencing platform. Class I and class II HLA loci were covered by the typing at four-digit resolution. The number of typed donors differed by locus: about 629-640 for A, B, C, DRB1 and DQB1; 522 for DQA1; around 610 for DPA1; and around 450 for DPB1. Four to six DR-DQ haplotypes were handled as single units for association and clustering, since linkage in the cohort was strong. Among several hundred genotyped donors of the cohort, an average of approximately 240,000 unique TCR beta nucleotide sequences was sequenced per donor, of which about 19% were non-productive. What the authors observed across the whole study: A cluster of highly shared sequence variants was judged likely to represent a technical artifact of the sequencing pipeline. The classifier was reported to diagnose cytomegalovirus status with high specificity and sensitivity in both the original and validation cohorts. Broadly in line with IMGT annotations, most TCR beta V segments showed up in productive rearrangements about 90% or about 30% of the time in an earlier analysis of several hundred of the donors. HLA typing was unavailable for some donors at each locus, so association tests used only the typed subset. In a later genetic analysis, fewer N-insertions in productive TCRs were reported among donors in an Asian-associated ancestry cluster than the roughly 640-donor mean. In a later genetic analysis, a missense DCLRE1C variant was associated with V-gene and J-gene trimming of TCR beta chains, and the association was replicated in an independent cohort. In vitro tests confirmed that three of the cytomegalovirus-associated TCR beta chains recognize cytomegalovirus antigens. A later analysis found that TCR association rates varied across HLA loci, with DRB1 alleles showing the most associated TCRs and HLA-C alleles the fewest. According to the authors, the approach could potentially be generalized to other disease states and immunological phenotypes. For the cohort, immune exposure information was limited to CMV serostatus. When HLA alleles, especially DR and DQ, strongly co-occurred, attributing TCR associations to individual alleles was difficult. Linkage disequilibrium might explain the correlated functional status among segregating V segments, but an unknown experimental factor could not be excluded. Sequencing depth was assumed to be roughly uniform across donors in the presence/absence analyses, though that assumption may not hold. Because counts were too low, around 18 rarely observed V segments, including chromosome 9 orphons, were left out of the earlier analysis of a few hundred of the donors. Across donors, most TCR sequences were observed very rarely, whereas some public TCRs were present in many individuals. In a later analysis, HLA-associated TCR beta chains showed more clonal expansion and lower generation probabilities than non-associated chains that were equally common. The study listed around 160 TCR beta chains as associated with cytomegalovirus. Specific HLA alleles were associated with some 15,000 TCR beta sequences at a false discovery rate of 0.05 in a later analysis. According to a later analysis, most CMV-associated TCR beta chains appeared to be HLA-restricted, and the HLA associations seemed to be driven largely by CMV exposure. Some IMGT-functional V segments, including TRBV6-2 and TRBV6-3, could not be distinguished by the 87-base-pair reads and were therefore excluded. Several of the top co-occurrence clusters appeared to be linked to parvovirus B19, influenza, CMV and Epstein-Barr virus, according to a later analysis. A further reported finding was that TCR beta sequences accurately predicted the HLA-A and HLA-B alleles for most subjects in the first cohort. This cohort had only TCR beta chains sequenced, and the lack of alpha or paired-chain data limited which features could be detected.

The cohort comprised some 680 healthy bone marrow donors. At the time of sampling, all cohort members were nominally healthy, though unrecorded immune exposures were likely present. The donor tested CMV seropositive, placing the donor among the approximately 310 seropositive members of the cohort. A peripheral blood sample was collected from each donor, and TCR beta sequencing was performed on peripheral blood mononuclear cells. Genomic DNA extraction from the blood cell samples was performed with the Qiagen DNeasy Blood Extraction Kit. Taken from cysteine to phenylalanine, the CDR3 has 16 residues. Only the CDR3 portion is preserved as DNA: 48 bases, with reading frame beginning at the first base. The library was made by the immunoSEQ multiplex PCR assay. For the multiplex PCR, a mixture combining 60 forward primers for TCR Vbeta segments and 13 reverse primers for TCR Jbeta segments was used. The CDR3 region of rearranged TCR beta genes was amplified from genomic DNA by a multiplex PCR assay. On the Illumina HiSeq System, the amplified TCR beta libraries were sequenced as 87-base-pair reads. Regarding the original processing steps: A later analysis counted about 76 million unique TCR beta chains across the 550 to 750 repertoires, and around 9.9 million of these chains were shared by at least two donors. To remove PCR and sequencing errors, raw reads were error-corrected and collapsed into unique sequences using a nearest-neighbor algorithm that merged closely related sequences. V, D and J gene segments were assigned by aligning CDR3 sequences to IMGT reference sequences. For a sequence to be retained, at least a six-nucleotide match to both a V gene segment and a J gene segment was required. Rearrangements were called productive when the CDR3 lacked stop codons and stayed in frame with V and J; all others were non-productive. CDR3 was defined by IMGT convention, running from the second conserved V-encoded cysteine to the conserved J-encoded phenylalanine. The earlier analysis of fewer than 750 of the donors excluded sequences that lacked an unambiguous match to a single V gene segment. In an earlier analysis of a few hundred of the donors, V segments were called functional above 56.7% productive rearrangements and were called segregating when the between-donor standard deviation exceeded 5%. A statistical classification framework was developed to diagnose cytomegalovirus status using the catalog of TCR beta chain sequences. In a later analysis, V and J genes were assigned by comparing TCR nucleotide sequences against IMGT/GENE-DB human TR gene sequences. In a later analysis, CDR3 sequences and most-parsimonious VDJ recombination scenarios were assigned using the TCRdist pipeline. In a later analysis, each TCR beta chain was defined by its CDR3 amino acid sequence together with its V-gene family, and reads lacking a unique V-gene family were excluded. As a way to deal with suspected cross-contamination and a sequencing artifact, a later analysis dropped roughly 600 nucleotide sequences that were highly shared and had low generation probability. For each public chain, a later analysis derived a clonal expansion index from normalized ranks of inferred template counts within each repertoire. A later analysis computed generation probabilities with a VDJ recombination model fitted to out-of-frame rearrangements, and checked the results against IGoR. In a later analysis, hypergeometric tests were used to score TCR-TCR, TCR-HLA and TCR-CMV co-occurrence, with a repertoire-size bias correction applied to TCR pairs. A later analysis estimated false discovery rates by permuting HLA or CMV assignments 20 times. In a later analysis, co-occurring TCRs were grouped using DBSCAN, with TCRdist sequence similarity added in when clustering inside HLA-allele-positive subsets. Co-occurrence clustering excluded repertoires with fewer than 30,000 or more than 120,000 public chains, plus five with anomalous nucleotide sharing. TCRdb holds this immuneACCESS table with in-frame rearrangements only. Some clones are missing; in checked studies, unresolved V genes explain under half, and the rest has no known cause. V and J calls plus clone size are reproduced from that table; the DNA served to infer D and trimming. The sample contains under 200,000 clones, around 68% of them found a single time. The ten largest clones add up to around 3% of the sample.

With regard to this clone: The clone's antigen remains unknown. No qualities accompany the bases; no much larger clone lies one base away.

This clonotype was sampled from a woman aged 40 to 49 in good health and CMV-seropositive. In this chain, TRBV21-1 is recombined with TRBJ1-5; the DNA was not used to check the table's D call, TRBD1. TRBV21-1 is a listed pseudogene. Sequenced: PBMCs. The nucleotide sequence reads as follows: TGTGCCAGCAGCAAAGAGGGGCAGGCGACGGATCAGCCCCAGCATTTT. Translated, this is CASSKEGQATDQPQHF.